This TCR beta chain was captured in a study of blood T cell repertoires in COVID-19. Background on the study: Both acute and convalescent COVID-19 samples were obtained from the United States, Italy and Spain.

Original handling: Amplification of reference gene primers provided the estimated nucleated cell counts. Clones were sequenced by immunoSEQ multiplex PCR, and TCRdb holds only the in-frame ones, with some missing. D and trimming were read from the DNA, whereas the V and J calls and clone size are those reported in that table. The sample has some 200,000 clones, 88% seen once; the top ten hold approximately 5.6%. The sample consisted of peripheral blood. The TCR sequence derives from a man aged 40-49 years with active or convalescent COVID-19.

The CDR3: CAWKVGQAGTDTQYF. The CDR3 nucleotides read TGTGCCTGGAAGGTTGGACAAGCGGGTACAGATACGCAGTATTTT. The rearrangement uses TRBV30 and TRBJ2-3, with D tentatively TRBD2 (6 bases). This CDR3 is 15 amino acids long. Trimming pared 4 bases from V and 3 bases from J, leaving 17 bases between. Per the germline V gene, CDR1 is GTSNPN and CDR2 is SVGIG (reference sequence). Drawing the rest from reference TRBV30 and TRBJ2-3, the complete variable domain is SQTIHQWPATLVQPVGSPLSLECTVEGTSNPNLYWYRQAAGRGLQLLFYSVGIGQISSEVPQNLSASRPQDRQFILSSKKLLLSDSGFYLCAWKVGQAGTDTQYFGPGTRLTVL.